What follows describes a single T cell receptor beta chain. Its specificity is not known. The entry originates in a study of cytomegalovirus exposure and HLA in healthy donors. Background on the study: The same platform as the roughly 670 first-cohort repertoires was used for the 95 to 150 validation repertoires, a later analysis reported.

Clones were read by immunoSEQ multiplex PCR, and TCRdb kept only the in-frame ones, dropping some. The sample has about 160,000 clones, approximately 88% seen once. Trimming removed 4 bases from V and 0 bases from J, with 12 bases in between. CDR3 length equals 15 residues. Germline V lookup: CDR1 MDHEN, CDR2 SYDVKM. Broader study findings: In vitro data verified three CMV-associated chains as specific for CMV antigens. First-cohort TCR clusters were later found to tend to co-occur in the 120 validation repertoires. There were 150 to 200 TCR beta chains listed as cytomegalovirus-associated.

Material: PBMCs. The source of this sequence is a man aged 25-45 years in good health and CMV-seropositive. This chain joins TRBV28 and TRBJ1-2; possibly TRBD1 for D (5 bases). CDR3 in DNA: TGTGCCAGCAGTTACTCCGACAGTACTAACTATGGCTACACCTTC. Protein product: CASSYSDSTNYGYTF.